This is a list of T cell receptor beta chains from one sample in a study of PD-1 blockade in classical Hodgkin lymphoma. Generated by immunoSEQ multiplex PCR, the TCRdb table keeps only in-frame clones and is missing some. The sample has roughly 21,000 clones, around 85% seen once. The sequencing here drew on peripheral blood mononuclear cells (PBMCs), taken before the fourth cycle of nivolumab. These receptors all come from a human donor with classical Hodgkin lymphoma. Each CDR3 is given with its conserved first and last residue. The D gene is left open where the match is weak. Only part of the rows carry a size: once, few, many, or a class if the clone is expanded.

TRBJ1-5,-,TRBV11-3,once,TGTGCCAGCAGCTTAAGGCGGGGTGGGGGAAATCAGCCCCAGCATTTT,CASSLRRGGGNQPQHF
TRBJ2-1,TRBD2,TRBV13,-,TGTGCCAGCAGCTCCACACTAACTAGCGGGGGGGCGAATGAGCAGTTCTTC,CASSSTLTSGGANEQFF
TRBJ2-1,TRBD2,TRBV5-4,once,TGTGCCAGCAGCCAGACTAGCGGGGGCGGCACCAACCAGCAGTTCTTC,CASSQTSGGGTNQQFF
TRBJ2-7,TRBD2,TRBV6-5,few,TGTGCCTCCCACCGCCTAGCGGGAACCTACGAGCAGTACTTC,CASHRLAGTYEQYF
TRBJ1-3,-,TRBV7-2,-,TGTGCCAGCAGCCCAGGACTCTCTGGAAACACCATATATTTT,CASSPGLSGNTIYF
TRBJ2-7,TRBD1,TRBV9,-,TGTGCCAGCAGCGTAGCTTCGTCACAGGGGAACTACGAGCAGTACTTC,CASSVASSQGNYEQYF
TRBJ1-1,-,TRBV19,-,TGTGCCAGTAGTCCGACGGGAGGGATGGGCACTGAAGCTTTCTTT,CASSPTGGMGTEAFF
TRBJ2-3,-,TRBV7-6,once,TGTGCCAGCAGCTTAGTGGGAGGCACAGATACGCAGTATTTT,CASSLVGGTDTQYF
TRBJ2-7,-,TRBV30,-,TGTGCCTGGAGTATAAGCGGCTACGAGCAGTACTTC,CAWSISGYEQYF
TRBJ2-7,TRBD1,TRBV6-6,-,TGTGCCAGCAGTTACCAGGGGGCCCCCTCCTACGAGCAGTACTTC,CASSYQGAPSYEQYF
TRBJ1-1,-,TRBV2,-,TGTGCCAGCAGTGAAGCTCAGGTCGGCACTGAAGCTTTCTTT,CASSEAQVGTEAFF
TRBJ2-5,-,TRBV9,medium-sized,TGTGCCAGCAGCGTTAAAGGCGGCGTCGAGACCCAGTACTTC,CASSVKGGVETQYF
TRBJ2-1,TRBD2,TRBV7-3,-,TGTGCCAGCAGCACTAGCGCCGACAATGAGCAGTTCTTC,CASSTSADNEQFF
TRBJ1-3,TRBD1,TRBV30,-,TGTGCCTGGAGTGCGAACAGGGGGCGCGGGTCTTCTGGAAACACCATATATTTT,CAWSANRGRGSSGNTIYF
TRBJ2-7,TRBD2,TRBV29-1,-,TGCAGCGTCAATGGACTAGCGGGACGCCTCTCCTACGAGCAGTACTTC,CSVNGLAGRLSYEQYF
TRBJ2-5,TRBD1,TRBV14,-,TGTGCCAGCAGCCAAGGCAGGACAGGCCAAGAGACCCAGTACTTC,CASSQGRTGQETQYF
TRBJ2-2,-,TRBV6-1,-,TGTGCCAGCAAGGGGGAGCGGTTCACCGGGGAGCTGTTTTTT,CASKGERFTGELFF
TRBJ1-1,-,TRBV20-1,few,TGCAGTGCTAGTCCGGTCGGTGAAGCTTTCTTT,CSASPVGEAFF
TRBJ1-4,TRBD1,TRBV10-3,-,TGTGCCATCAGTGAGTCACCCTGGACAGGGGCGAACCATGAAAAACTGTTTTTT,CAISESPWTGANHEKLFF
TRBJ2-5,TRBD1,TRBV7-6,-,TGTGCCAGCAGCTCGGGGGACAGGCAAGAGACCCAGTACTTC,CASSSGDRQETQYF
TRBJ2-2,TRBD2,TRBV29-1,-,TGCAGCGTTATTAGCGGGGCGAACACCGGGGAGCTGTTTTTT,CSVISGANTGELFF
TRBJ1-1,-,TRBV10-3,-,TGTGCCATCACTGGGGCAGGGAAGGCGACTGAAGCTTTCTTT,CAITGAGKATEAFF
TRBJ1-5,TRBD1,TRBV19,-,TGTGCCAGTAGTTCCAGGGGGGATCGCAATCAGCCCCAGCATTTT,CASSSRGDRNQPQHF
TRBJ1-1,-,TRBV5-5,few,TGTGCCAGCAGCTTGAACCCTGAACAGGGAAGGACTGAAGCTTTCTTT,CASSLNPEQGRTEAFF